The entry below gives a single T cell receptor beta chain sequence along with its context. The data are from a study of blood T cells in healthy people across ages. All donors came from Russia, were Caucasian and healthy, and spanned ages roughly 6 to 100. It was with a sample-barcoded 5' primer and a J-beta primer mix that a second PCR of roughly 6 to 12 cycles was run. With 12 random nucleotides, a template-switch adaptor tagged each individual cDNA molecule. TCRdb reprocessed the 5' RACE reads with MiXCR, giving one entry per CDR3 protein. This table has roughly 830,000 distinct CDR3 sequences, about 59% appearing once. The germline V gene has CDR1 LGHNA and CDR2 YNFKEQ. The CDR3 loop spans 16 amino acids. The V gene lost 0 bases and the J gene lost 3 bases, with 14 bases spanning the gap.

The chain uses TRBV4-2 and TRBJ1-2; a possible D gene is TRBD1 (6 bases). The clonotype comes from a man younger than 45 in good health. Sequenced: blood. The CDR3 here is CASSQEGTSGYYGYTF. The CDR3 DNA reads TGTGCCAGCAGCCAAGAGGGGACATCTGGCTACTATGGCTACACCTTC.